The clone carrying this T cell receptor (beta chain) occurred once. No antigen is known for it. V lost 2 bases and J lost 7, with 18 bases in between. CDR1 and CDR2 (germline): GTSNPN, SVGIG (reference sequence). The CDR3 loop spans 15 amino acids. The data belong to a study of T cell responses to AZD1222 COVID-19 vaccine. Points from the study as a whole: Dominant at 160-218 and 743-854, vaccine-associated CD4 TCRs also spanned spike. Close to half of spike-specific TCRs reportedly recognize unmutated variant regions.

Some clones are missing from TCRdb's copy, which holds only in-frame ones; the method was immunoSEQ multiplex PCR. The data hold under 150,000 clones, with 88% observed a single time. This clonotype was obtained from an adult who received the AZD1222 COVID-19 vaccine. Source: peripheral blood, taken 28 days after the second AZD1222 dose. This chain uses TRBV30 with TRBJ2-1; D possibly uses TRBD1 or TRBD2 (6 bases each). As DNA, the CDR3 is TGTGCCTGGAGTTTGGGGGGCCTAGCTAGGAATGAGCAGTTCTTC. Translation gives CAWSLGGLARNEQFF. Full variable domain (outside the CDR3, taken from reference TRBV30 and TRBJ2-1): SQTIHQWPATLVQPVGSPLSLECTVEGTSNPNLYWYRQAAGRGLQLLFYSVGIGQISSEVPQNLSASRPQDRQFILSSKKLLLSDSGFYLCAWSLGGLARNEQFFGPGTRLTVL.